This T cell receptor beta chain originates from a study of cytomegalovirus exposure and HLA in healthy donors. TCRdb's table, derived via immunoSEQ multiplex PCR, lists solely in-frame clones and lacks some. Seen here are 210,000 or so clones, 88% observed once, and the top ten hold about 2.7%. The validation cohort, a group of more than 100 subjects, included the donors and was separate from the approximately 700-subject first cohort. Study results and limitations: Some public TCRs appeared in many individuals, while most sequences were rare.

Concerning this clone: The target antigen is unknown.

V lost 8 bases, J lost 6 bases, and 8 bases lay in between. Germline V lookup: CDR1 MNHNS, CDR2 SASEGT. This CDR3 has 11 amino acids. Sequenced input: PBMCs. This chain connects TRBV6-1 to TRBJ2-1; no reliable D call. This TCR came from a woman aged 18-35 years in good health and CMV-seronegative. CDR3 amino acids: CASQAINEQFF. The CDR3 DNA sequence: TGTGCCAGCCAGGCGATCAATGAGCAGTTCTTC.